This T cell receptor beta chain derives from a study of T cell responses to AZD1222 COVID-19 vaccine (dated by TCRdb to about 2021). The study in broad terms: A total of approximately 230 trial participants underwent TCR sequencing, of whom about 210 received two doses of AZD1222 and 26 received two doses of the MenACWY control vaccine. Trial participants were enrolled into age subgroups of 18-55, 56-69 and 70-plus years, which contained around 140, 26 and 57 TCR-sequenced participants, respectively. The paper's findings and limits, for the study overall: In the small 56-69-year group, the increase in depth fell short of significance, most likely because of low power. Most participants were white British and females outnumbered males, and the authors suggested that clonal diversity may have been underestimated. Epitopes outside the regions mutated in the B.1.351 and B.1.1.7 variants were reportedly recognized by nearly half of the unique spike-specific TCRs. Because no day 14 peak-response samples were available, the repertoires could be characterized only after the peak T cell response. The whole spike protein was spanned by vaccine-associated CD4 TCRs, and dominant responses were seen in regions 160-218 and 743-854. Conclusions about previously exposed vaccinees were limited because only six AZD1222 recipients were SARS-CoV-2 seropositive at baseline. Spike-specific TCR breadth and depth rose significantly after two AZD1222 doses compared with day 0 and with MenACWY recipients.

The junction shows trimming of 0 bases on V and 8 bases on J, plus 12 bases between the germline ends. Based on the germline V gene, the CDR1 and CDR2 sequences are SGHRS and YFSETQ. The CDR3 runs 14 residues from the cysteine to the phenylalanine. The only DNA kept is the CDR3, 42 bases in frame from the first base. The CDR3 regions of human TCRbeta chains were subjected to immunosequencing. For the original study's pipeline: Repertoire TCRs were checked for matches against a reference library of SARS-CoV-2-specific TCRs that had been generated using the MIRA antigen-specificity platform. Breadth was defined as the fraction of unique TCRs that were SARS-CoV-2-associated. Depth was defined as the fraction of total T cells that were SARS-CoV-2-associated. Each spike-specific TCR was assigned to its reactive spike region and to a CD4 or CD8 class using the MIRA data. Log10-transformed breadth and depth values were compared by one-way ANOVA with Sidak's multiple comparisons tests. TCRdb re-hosts the immuneACCESS table, in-frame sequences only. Its copies lack some clones; in the studies checked, an unresolved V gene accounts for under half of them, and the cause for the rest is not known. The DNA was the basis for D and trimming; V, J and clone size are from that table. Counted in this sample were more than 85,000 clones; approximately 89% of them appeared once. The leading ten clones occupy 35% to 45% of the sample.

The time point label, read with the paper, signifies: about 28 days (+/-7) after the second vaccine dose. AZD1222 recipients given second doses at about 4 weeks or at about 12 weeks were pooled, since spike-specific TCR depth and breadth were not found to differ between the two schedules. Vaccinee samples came from UK trials COV001 and COV002, including a single-blind randomized controlled phase 2/3 trial of AZD1222 (ChAdOx1 nCoV-19) in healthy adults. For TCRbeta chain sequencing, PBMC samples were collected from trial participants at day 0 and at day 28 after the second dose. For this clone: Its antigen is still unknown. No base quality information exists; no much larger clone differs at one position.

This receptor was obtained from an adult who received the AZD1222 COVID-19 vaccine. The sequence links TRBV5-1 to TRBJ2-1, with TRBD1 as a weak D call on 5 bases. The sequencing here drew on peripheral blood, taken 28 days after the second AZD1222 dose. The CDR3 region: CASSLGAKGDEQFF. The nucleotide sequence reads TGCGCCAGCAGCTTGGGGGCTAAAGGGGATGAGCAGTTCTTC.